The 25 T cell receptor beta chains below were found in one sample sequenced in a study of blood T cell repertoires in COVID-19. Assay: immunoSEQ multiplex PCR; the TCRdb copy retains only in-frame clones and omits some. Here the sample spans 78,000 or so clones, around nine tenths being singletons. The source material was peripheral blood. The source is a man aged 50-59 years with active or convalescent COVID-19.

This chain joins TRBV4-3 and TRBJ2-7; 8 bases agree with TRBD1. The CDR3 consists of 15 residues. Germline V gene data show CDR1 as LGHNA and CDR2 as YSLEER. The trim removed 4 bases at V and 1 base at J, leaving 6 bases unmatched. The DNA of the CDR3 is TGCGCCAGCAGCCGGAACAGGGGGAATTCCTACGAGCAGTACTTC. It codes for CASSRNRGNSYEQYF.

This chain joins TRBV7-9 and TRBJ1-1; a weak D match, TRBD1 (5 bases). The CDR3 length is 17 residues. V was cut by 4 bases and J by 4 bases, with 22 bases left in between. Germline CDR1 reads SEHNR; CDR2 reads FQNEAQ (reference sequence). CDR3 DNA sequence: TGTGCCAGCAGCTCCTTGGGACTTCTGGGGAGGTCCACTGAAGCTTTCTTT. This codes for CASSSLGLLGRSTEAFF. Together with reference TRBV7-9 and TRBJ1-1, the CDR3 gives the full variable domain: DTGVSQNPRHKITKRGQNVTFRCDPISEHNRLYWYRQTLGQGPEFLTYFQNEAQLEKSRLLSDRFSAERPKGSFSTLEIQRTEQGDSAMYLCASSSLGLLGRSTEAFFGQGTRLTVV.

This clone has only one observation. This chain connects TRBV19 to TRBJ2-1; the match to TRBD2 covers 8 bases. Per germline, CDR1 LNHDA and CDR2 SQIVND (reference sequence). With V trimmed by 9 bases and J by 4 bases, 2 bases remained unmatched. CDR3 length: 12 amino acids. CDR3 bases: TGTGCCAGCGGGGGGGCTTACAATGAGCAGTTCTTC. Encoded protein: CASGGAYNEQFF.

The J gene is TRBJ2-3, the V gene TRBV7-9; D may be TRBD2 (6 bases). This CDR3 has 14 residues. The ends were cut back, 3 bases at V and 0 bases at J, with 7 bases in the middle. Germline values: CDR1 SEHNR, CDR2 FQNEAQ (reference sequence). The CDR3 nucleotides read TGTGCCAGCAGCTTGGGGACTAGCACAGATACGCAGTATTTT. As protein: CASSLGTSTDTQYF.

The chain employs TRBV29-1 and TRBJ1-2; TRBD1 aligns across 8 bases. The CDR3 spans 14 residues. V shed 4 bases and J 8 bases; nucleotides not matched to a gene: 12. The germline V gene has CDR1 SQVTM and CDR2 ANQGSEA. The chain's CDR3 is CSVVSSQGAQGYTF. The DNA of the CDR3 is TGCAGCGTTGTTTCTTCCCAGGGGGCGCAAGGCTACACCTTC.

This sequence joins TRBV6-2 or TRBV6-3 and TRBJ2-1, with 12 bases lining up with TRBD2. The ends lost 6 bases at V and 4 bases at J; junction bases unmatched: 7. The CDR3 loop spans 16 amino acids. Germline-derived CDR1 and CDR2 are MNHEY and SVGEGT. CDR3 DNA sequence: TGTGCCAGCAGCCCTAGCGGGGGGGCCGTTTACAATGAGCAGTTCTTC. Translated: CASSPSGGAVYNEQFF.

This clone has just a few counts. V and J are TRBV5-1 and TRBJ1-6; D unresolved. The CDR3 consists of 15 residues. Trimming stripped 0 bases from V and 4 bases from J, with 8 bases between. Germline loops: CDR1 SGHRS, CDR2 YFSETQ. The CDR3 coding sequence is TGCGCCAGCAGCTTGGACAGTTCTTATAATTCACCCCTCCACTTT. Encoded protein: CASSLDSSYNSPLHF.

The V gene is TRBV6-5, the J gene TRBJ1-2, with D possibly being TRBD1 (5 bases). Trimming took off 8 bases at V and 4 bases at J, with 11 bases between the two ends. The CDR3 has 12 amino acids. The germline CDR1 and CDR2 sequences are MNHEY and SVGAGI. The CDR3 DNA is TGTGCCAGCTGGGGGGGAACCTATGGCTACACCTTC. It specifies CASWGGTYGYTF.

The chain has TRBV15 and TRBJ2-7, with 9 nucleotides matching TRBD1. CDR3 length equals 16 residues. Unmatched junction bases numbered 10, after V lost 3 bases and J lost 4 bases. The germline V gene encodes CDR1 LNHNV and CDR2 YYDKDF (reference sequence). The CDR3: CATSRFRDRDPYEQYF. The CDR3 region has the DNA TGTGCCACCAGCAGGTTTAGGGACAGGGATCCTTACGAGCAGTACTTC.

The V and J genes are TRBV7-2 and TRBJ1-3; possibly TRBD1 for D (6 bases). This CDR3 contains 13 residues. Looked up from germline, CDR1 is SGHTA and CDR2 is FQGNSA. Trimming pared 7 bases from V and 4 bases from J, leaving 11 bases between. The CDR3 is CASMTGRGNTIYF. In DNA, the CDR3 is TGTGCCAGCATGACAGGTCGGGGAAACACCATATATTTT.

The gene calls are TRBV19 and TRBJ2-3; D perhaps matches TRBD2 (5 bases). In germline, CDR1 is LNHDA, CDR2 SQIVND (reference sequence). V gave up 9 bases and J gave up 4 bases, with 11 bases separating them. The CDR3 spans 12 residues. CDR3 protein: CASSRRSDTQYF. The CDR3 DNA follows: TGTGCCAGCAGCAGGAGGTCAGATACGCAGTATTTT.

This rearrangement joins TRBV28 to TRBJ1-5, with 11 bases matching TRBD1. The CDR3 is 18 amino acids. CDR1 is MDHEN, CDR2 SYDVKM, per germline. Unmatched junction bases numbered 14, after V lost 7 bases and J lost 3 bases. The DNA of the CDR3 is TGTGCCAGCACCCCTAGCCTCGGACAGGGGGCCCTCAATCAGCCCCAGCATTTT. As protein: CASTPSLGQGALNQPQHF.

This clone has only a few counts. This chain joins TRBV9 and TRBJ1-2, with 9 nucleotides matching TRBD1. V shed 5 bases and J 8 bases; nucleotides not matched to a gene: 10. Germline V gives CDR1 SGDLS, CDR2 YYNGEE. The CDR3 has 14 residues. CDR3 protein: CASSPGQGASGYTF. Written as DNA, the CDR3 is TGTGCCAGCAGTCCGGGACAGGGAGCATCCGGCTACACCTTC.

The chain carries TRBV11-2 and TRBJ2-3, with D hard to call. From germline, CDR1 is SGHAT and CDR2 FQNNGV. This CDR3 region has 15 residues. Trimming removed 4 bases at V and 3 bases at J, with 14 bases between. The CDR3 loop reads CASSSLTRLTDTQYF. As DNA, the CDR3 is TGTGCCAGCAGCTCACTGACACGGCTGACAGATACGCAGTATTTT.

This rearrangement joins TRBV7-8 to TRBJ1-4; D not certain. Trimming took 4 bases from V and 0 from J, leaving 9 bases between them. This CDR3 region has 15 residues. Germline CDR1 reads SGHVS; CDR2 reads FQNEAQ. The CDR3 loop is CASSSRGSTNEKLFF. DNA of the CDR3: TGTGCCAGCAGCTCCCGCGGTTCAACTAATGAAAAACTGTTTTTT.

The chain employs TRBV29-1 and TRBJ2-1; 12 positions match TRBD1. J lost 8 bases, V lost 3 bases, and 5 bases had no gene match. This CDR3 has 14 residues. CDR1 is SQVTM, CDR2 ANQGSEA, per germline. The CDR3 sequence: CSVDPGTGGHEQFF. CDR3 bases: TGCAGCGTTGATCCCGGGACAGGGGGCCATGAGCAGTTCTTC.

This sequence joins TRBV19 and TRBJ2-5; D may be TRBD1 (5 bases). Looked up from germline, CDR1 is LNHDA and CDR2 is SQIVND (reference sequence). V dropped 4 bases and J dropped 0 bases, with 6 bases sitting between them. This CDR3 spans 13 amino acids. CDR3 region: CASSTQDQETQYF. CDR3 DNA sequence: TGTGCCAGTAGTACACAGGACCAAGAGACCCAGTACTTC.

This clone was counted only a few times. The chain links TRBV18 to TRBJ1-2; D is perhaps TRBD1 (5 bases). The CDR3 contains 15 residues. V lost 3 bases and J lost 0, with 11 bases in between. The germline V gene has CDR1 KGHSH and CDR2 LQKENI. The CDR3 loop is CASSPLSGANYGYTF. The CDR3 coding sequence is TGTGCCAGCTCACCCCTCTCGGGGGCTAACTATGGCTACACCTTC.

This clone was counted a few times. The rearrangement uses TRBV27 and TRBJ1-2; D might be TRBD1 (5 bases). The CDR3 has 15 amino acids. V lost 5 bases to trimming and J lost 1 base, with 14 bases between them. Germline CDR1 reads MNHEY; CDR2 reads SMNVEV (reference sequence). The CDR3 region is CASSPRGGGNYGYTF. CDR3 sequence (DNA): TGTGCCAGCAGTCCCCGGGGGGGTGGTAACTATGGCTACACCTTC.

This clone was seen only once. This chain joins TRBV4-1 and TRBJ2-6; TRBD1 might be the D (6 bases). Per the germline V gene, CDR1 is MGHRA and CDR2 is YSYEKL. Trimming left V 1 base short and J 2 bases short, with 18 bases between. The CDR3 is 19 amino acids. In nucleotides, the CDR3 is TGCGCCAGCAGCCAAGTCGCCGGGTTTAACAGGGCTGGGGCCAACGTCCTGACTTTC. Protein product: CASSQVAGFNRAGANVLTF.

The rearrangement links TRBV29-1 to TRBJ1-2, with 7 bases matching TRBD1. Per germline, CDR1 SQVTM and CDR2 ANQGSEA. The CDR3 runs to 14 residues. J lost 8 bases, V lost 3 bases, and 12 bases had no gene match. In nucleotides, the CDR3 is TGCAGCGTTGACACAGGGGACTCTACATGGGGCTACACCTTC. Translated: CSVDTGDSTWGYTF.

J is TRBJ2-3 and V is TRBV5-1, with 7 nucleotides matching TRBD2. From germline, CDR1 is SGHRS and CDR2 YFSETQ. J gave up 1 base and V 0 bases, and 8 bases lay outside the gene matches. This CDR3 comprises 17 residues. CDR3 region: CASSLALGGSGTDTQYF. CDR3 nucleotides: TGCGCCAGCAGCTTGGCCCTCGGGGGGTCTGGCACAGATACGCAGTATTTT.

V gene TRBV6-6 combines with J gene TRBJ2-3; D is perhaps TRBD1 (7 bases). In germline, CDR1 is MNHNY, CDR2 SVGAGI (reference sequence). V was trimmed by 2 bases and J by 2 bases, leaving 11 bases between them. The CDR3 contains 15 residues. CDR3 bases: TGTGCCAGCAGTTACCCCAGGGGGGCCACAGATACGCAGTATTTT. Translated, it gives CASSYPRGATDTQYF.

The chain carries TRBV6-5 and TRBJ2-1, with TRBD1 matching 8 bases. The CDR3 has 16 residues. Per germline, CDR1 MNHEY and CDR2 SVGAGI. After removal of 0 bases from V and 5 bases from J, the junction contained 6 bases not matched to a gene. The DNA for the CDR3 is TGTGCCAGCAGTTACTCTGGCGACAGGGGCAACAATGAGCAGTTCTTC. It yields the protein CASSYSGDRGNNEQFF.

In DNA, the CDR3 is TGCGCCAGCAGGGGACAGGGTTCCTACGAGCAGTACTTC. It is translated as CASRGQGSYEQYF. The V and J genes are TRBV5-1 and TRBJ2-7, with 9 bases aligning to TRBD1. The CDR3 is made up of 13 amino acids. V shed 5 bases, J shed 1 base, and the junction held 1 base outside the gene matches. Germline V gives CDR1 SGHRS, CDR2 YFSETQ.